The 21 T cell receptor beta chains below come from one sample, sequenced in a study of control samples from healthy donors and cancer patients. This table comes from immunoSEQ multiplex PCR, and its TCRdb copy is limited to in-frame clones, with some not included. The sample holds 100,000 to 150,000 clones, just under 95% seen once. The specimen sequenced was blood. The receptors originated from a young man in good health.

This rearrangement joins TRBV9 to TRBJ2-7; D is perhaps TRBD1 or TRBD2 (5 bases each). The CDR3 runs 13 residues. The germline V gene encodes CDR1 SGDLS and CDR2 YYNGEE. V was trimmed by 8 bases and J by 0 bases, leaving 12 bases between them. As DNA, the CDR3 is TGTGCCAGTTCCGGGACGGACTCCTACGAGCAGTACTTC. This gives the protein CASSGTDSYEQYF. Full variable domain (rest looked up from reference TRBV9 and TRBJ2-7): DSGVTQTPKHLITATGQRVTLRCSPRSGDLSVYWYQQSLDQGLQFLIQYYNGEERAKGNILERFSAQQFPDLHSELNLSSLELGDSALYFCASSGTDSYEQYFGPGTRLTVT.

The chain uses TRBV5-1 and TRBJ2-1; a weak D match, TRBD2 (5 bases). Germline V gene sequence: CDR1 SGHRS, CDR2 YFSETQ. With 0 bases removed from V and 0 bases from J, the gap between germline ends came to 7 bases. CDR3 size: 15 residues. The chain's CDR3 is CASSLEAVSYNEQFF. The CDR3 DNA is TGCGCCAGCAGCTTGGAAGCGGTCTCCTACAATGAGCAGTTCTTC.

The chain has TRBV6-5 and TRBJ1-2; no definite D call. Trimming removed 4 bases at V and 2 bases at J, with 5 bases between. CDR1 is MNHEY and CDR2 is SVGAGI in the germline V gene. This CDR3 is 12 amino acids long. The CDR3 spells CASSSLNYGYTF. Written as DNA, the CDR3 is TGTGCCAGCAGTTCCCTGAACTATGGCTACACCTTC.

This chain uses TRBV10-2 with TRBJ2-3, with a weak D call TRBD1 (5 bases). This CDR3 region has 19 residues. V was pared by 3 bases and J by 3 bases, with 25 bases between. Germline values: CDR1 WSHSY, CDR2 SAAADI. CDR3 loop: CASSDPEGVGSSFTDTQYF. CDR3 sequence (DNA): TGCGCCAGCAGTGACCCCGAAGGGGTGGGGTCCTCCTTTACAGATACGCAGTATTTT.

The rearrangement uses TRBV5-5 and TRBJ2-3; perhaps TRBD2 as D (6 bases). Germline CDR1 reads SGHKS; CDR2 reads YYEKEE (reference sequence). This CDR3 is built from 14 residues. V was trimmed by 4 bases and J by 4 bases, leaving 13 bases between them. The CDR3 protein is CASSNTLASDTQYF. The CDR3 region has the DNA TGTGCCAGCAGCAATACCCTAGCGTCAGATACGCAGTATTTT.

This clone was seen once. The chain carries TRBV4-2 and TRBJ1-1; tentative D call: TRBD1 (6 bases). Germline assignment: CDR1 LGHNA and CDR2 YNFKEQ. The CDR3 runs 16 residues. V was clipped by 0 bases and J by 1 base, with 12 bases between them. CDR3 sequence reads: CASSQDPGRGNTEAFF. The CDR3 nucleotides are TGTGCCAGCAGCCAAGATCCGGGCAGGGGGAACACTGAAGCTTTCTTT.

The rearrangement joins TRBV2 to TRBJ2-4; tentatively, D is TRBD2 (6 bases). The length of the CDR3 is 15 residues. Germline loops: CDR1 SNHLY, CDR2 FYNNEI. Trimming stripped 3 bases from V and 1 base from J, with 10 bases between. CDR3 protein: CASSDAGTAKNIQYF. The CDR3, as DNA: TGTGCCAGCAGTGACGCGGGGACGGCCAAAAACATTCAGTACTTC.

This chain links TRBV6-5 with TRBJ1-2; 9 bases map to TRBD1. Germline V gene data show CDR1 as MNHEY and CDR2 as SVGAGI. The CDR3 covers 14 residues. The J segment lost 8 bases and the V segment lost 5 bases, leaving 9 bases of the junction unmatched. CDR3 bases: TGTGCCAGCAGTCACGTCCGACAGGGGGACGGCTACACCTTC. Its translation: CASSHVRQGDGYTF.

A single count supports this clone. J is TRBJ1-2 and V is TRBV5-1; possible D gene TRBD1, 6 bases. The CDR3 length is 15 residues. V lost 4 bases, J lost 4 bases, and 17 bases lay in between. Looked up from germline, CDR1 is SGHRS and CDR2 is YFSETQ. The CDR3 DNA sequence: TGCGCCAGCAGCCGATATCGGACAGCTCTCTATGGCTACACCTTC. Protein: CASSRYRTALYGYTF.

V and J are TRBV4-1 and TRBJ2-2; 11 nucleotides align to TRBD2. CDR3 length: 16 amino acids. J lost 4 bases, V lost 2 bases, and 3 bases had no gene match. Germline lookup yields CDR1 MGHRA and CDR2 YSYEKL. The CDR3 protein is CASSQRLAGSTGELFF. In DNA, the CDR3 is TGCGCCAGCAGCCAACGACTAGCGGGGAGCACCGGGGAGCTGTTTTTT.

This chain uses TRBV10-3 with TRBJ1-2, with D possibly being TRBD1 (5 bases). Deletions cut 6 bases from V and 6 bases from J, with 17 bases between. The CDR3 length is 14 residues. Germline V gives CDR1 ENHRY, CDR2 SYGVKD. For the CDR3, the DNA is TGTGCCATCAGGAGAGGCGTCTGGGGGGATGGCTACACCTTC. It is translated as CAIRRGVWGDGYTF.

The chain is built from TRBV10-3 and TRBJ1-5; the D is unclear. From germline, CDR1 is ENHRY and CDR2 SYGVKD. The CDR3 covers 16 residues. Deletions cut 4 bases from V and 1 base from J, with 14 bases between. DNA for the CDR3: TGTGCCATCAGTGTGATGGCGCCTTCCAGCAATCAGCCCCAGCATTTT. Translating gives CAISVMAPSSNQPQHF.

The chain has TRBV6-1 and TRBJ1-2, with D uncertain. Germline CDR1 is MNHNS and CDR2 is SASEGT. Trimming pared 2 bases from V and 2 bases from J, leaving 3 bases between. The CDR3 spans 12 residues. CDR3 DNA: TGTGCCAGCAGTGAATCAAACTATGGCTACACCTTC. The encoded protein is CASSESNYGYTF.

V and J are TRBV4-1 and TRBJ2-5; D possibly corresponds to TRBD1 (5 bases). Per the germline V gene, CDR1 is MGHRA and CDR2 is YSYEKL. V lost 0 bases and J lost 0, with 11 bases in between. CDR3 length: 16 residues. CDR3 sequence reads: CASSQESGHYQETQYF. The DNA for the CDR3 is TGCGCCAGCAGCCAAGAATCAGGGCATTACCAAGAGACCCAGTACTTC.

This clone was seen once. The chain joins TRBV6-6 to TRBJ2-5; D tentatively fits TRBD1 or TRBD2 (5 bases each). The CDR3 covers 12 residues. Trimming removed 5 bases from V and 5 bases from J, with 9 bases in between. Germline values: CDR1 MNHNY, CDR2 SVGAGI (reference sequence). The CDR3 is CASSGTRETQYF. CDR3 in DNA: TGTGCCAGCAGTGGGACCCGGGAGACCCAGTACTTC.

The chain combines TRBV7-9 with TRBJ2-2; TRBD1 aligns across 9 bases. Unmatched junction bases numbered 11, after V lost 11 bases and J lost 4 bases. Germline lookup yields CDR1 SEHNR and CDR2 FQNEAQ (reference sequence). The CDR3 runs to 15 residues. The CDR3 is CAGPSGTGPTGELFF. The DNA for the CDR3 is TGTGCCGGCCCCTCCGGGACAGGGCCCACCGGGGAGCTGTTTTTT.

The rearrangement links TRBV3-1 (or the pseudogene TRBV3-2) to TRBJ1-2; D is unclear. Trimming left V 0 bases short and J 3 bases short, with 11 bases between. Looked up from germline, CDR1 is LGHDT and CDR2 is YNNKEL (reference sequence). The CDR3 is made up of 15 amino acids. CDR3 amino acids: CASSQELNAHYGYTF. DNA for the CDR3: TGTGCCAGCAGCCAAGAATTAAACGCCCACTATGGCTACACCTTC.

The V and J genes are TRBV2 and TRBJ1-3; a possible D gene is TRBD1 (5 bases). The CDR3 runs 17 residues. Germline CDR1 and CDR2: SNHLY and FYNNEI. V was cut by 2 bases and J by 0 bases, with 14 bases left in between. CDR3 region: CASSEWVGQPSGNTIYF. CDR3 nucleotide sequence: TGTGCCAGCAGTGAATGGGTGGGGCAGCCCTCTGGAAACACCATATATTTT.

The gene calls are TRBV9 and TRBJ2-1, with TRBD1 matching over 9 bases. CDR3 size: 17 residues. Germline CDR1 reads SGDLS; CDR2 reads YYNGEE. V was clipped by 0 bases and J by 6 bases; unmatched bases: 10. The CDR3 protein is CASSVGPLGQGINEQFF. CDR3 coding DNA: TGTGCCAGCAGCGTAGGTCCTCTGGGACAGGGTATCAATGAGCAGTTCTTC. The variable domain in full, with the rest retrieved from reference TRBV9 and TRBJ2-1, is DSGVTQTPKHLITATGQRVTLRCSPRSGDLSVYWYQQSLDQGLQFLIQYYNGEERAKGNILERFSAQQFPDLHSELNLSSLELGDSALYFCASSVGPLGQGINEQFFGPGTRLTVL.

This chain uses TRBV9 with TRBJ1-2; the match to TRBD1 covers 12 bases. Germline CDR1 SGDLS, CDR2 YYNGEE. This CDR3 spans 19 amino acids. With V trimmed by 3 bases and J by 0 bases, 12 bases remained unmatched. The CDR3 DNA reads TGTGCCAGCAGCGGGACCGGGACAGGGGGCCAGACTCCTAACTATGGCTACACCTTC. Encoded protein: CASSGTGTGGQTPNYGYTF.

Written as DNA, the CDR3 is TGCGCCAGCAGCTTGGATGTGGGGATAGTAGAGCAGTACTTC. Its protein product is CASSLDVGIVEQYF. This rearrangement joins TRBV5-1 to TRBJ2-7; D unresolved. The germline gives CDR1 SGHRS, CDR2 YFSETQ. The V end was cut by 0 bases, the J end by 7 bases, with 14 bases between. The CDR3 consists of 14 residues.